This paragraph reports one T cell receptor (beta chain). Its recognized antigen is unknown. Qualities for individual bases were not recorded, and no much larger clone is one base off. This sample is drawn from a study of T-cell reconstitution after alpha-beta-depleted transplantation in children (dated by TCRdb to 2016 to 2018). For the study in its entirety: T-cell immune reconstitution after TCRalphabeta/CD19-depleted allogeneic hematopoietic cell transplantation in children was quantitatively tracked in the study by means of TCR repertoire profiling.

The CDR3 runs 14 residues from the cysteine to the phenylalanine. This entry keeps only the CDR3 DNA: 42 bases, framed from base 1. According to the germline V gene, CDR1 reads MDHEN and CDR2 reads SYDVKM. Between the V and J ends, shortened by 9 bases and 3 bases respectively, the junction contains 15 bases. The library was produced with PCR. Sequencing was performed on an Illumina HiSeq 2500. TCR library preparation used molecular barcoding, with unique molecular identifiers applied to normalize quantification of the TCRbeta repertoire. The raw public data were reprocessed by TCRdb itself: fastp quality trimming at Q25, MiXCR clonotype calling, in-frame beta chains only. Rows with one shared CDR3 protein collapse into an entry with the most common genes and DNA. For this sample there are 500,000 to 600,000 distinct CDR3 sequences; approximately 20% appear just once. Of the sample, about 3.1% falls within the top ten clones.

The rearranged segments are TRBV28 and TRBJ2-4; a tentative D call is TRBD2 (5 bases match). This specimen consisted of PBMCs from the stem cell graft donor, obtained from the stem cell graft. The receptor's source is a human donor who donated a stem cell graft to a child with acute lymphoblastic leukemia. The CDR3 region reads CASTWWGDKNIQYF. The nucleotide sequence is TGTGCCAGTACGTGGTGGGGAGACAAAAACATTCAGTACTTC.